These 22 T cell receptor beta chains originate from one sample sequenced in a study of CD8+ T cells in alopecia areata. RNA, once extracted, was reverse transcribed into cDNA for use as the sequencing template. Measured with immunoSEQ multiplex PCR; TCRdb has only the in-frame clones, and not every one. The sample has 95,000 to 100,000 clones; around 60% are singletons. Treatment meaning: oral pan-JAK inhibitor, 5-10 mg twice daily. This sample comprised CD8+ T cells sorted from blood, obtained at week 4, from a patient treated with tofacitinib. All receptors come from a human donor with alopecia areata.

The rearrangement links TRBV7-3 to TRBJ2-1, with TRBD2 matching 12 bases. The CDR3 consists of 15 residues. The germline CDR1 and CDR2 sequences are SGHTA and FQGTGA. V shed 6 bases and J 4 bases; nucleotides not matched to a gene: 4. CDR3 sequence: CASSPLAGGYNEQFF. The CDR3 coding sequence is TGTGCCAGCAGTCCTCTAGCGGGAGGGTACAATGAGCAGTTCTTC.

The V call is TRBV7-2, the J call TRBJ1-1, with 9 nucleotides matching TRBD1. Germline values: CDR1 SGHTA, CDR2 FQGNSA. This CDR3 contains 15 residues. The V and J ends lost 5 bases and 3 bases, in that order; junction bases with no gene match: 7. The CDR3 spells CASSPGGQGHTEAFF. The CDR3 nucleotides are TGTGCCAGCAGCCCCGGGGGACAGGGCCACACTGAAGCTTTCTTT.

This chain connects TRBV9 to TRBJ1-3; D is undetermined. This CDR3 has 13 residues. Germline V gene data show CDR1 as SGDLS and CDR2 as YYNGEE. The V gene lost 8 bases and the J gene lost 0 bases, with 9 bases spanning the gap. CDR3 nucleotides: TGTGCCAGTTCTCAAAGCTCTGGAAACACCATATATTTT. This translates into CASSQSSGNTIYF.

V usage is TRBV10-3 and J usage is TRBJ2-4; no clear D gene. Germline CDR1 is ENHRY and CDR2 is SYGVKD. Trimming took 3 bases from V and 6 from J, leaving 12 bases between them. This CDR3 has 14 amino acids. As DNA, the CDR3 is TGTGCCATCAGTGATCCCCCCCAGCCAAACATTCAGTACTTC. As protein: CAISDPPQPNIQYF.

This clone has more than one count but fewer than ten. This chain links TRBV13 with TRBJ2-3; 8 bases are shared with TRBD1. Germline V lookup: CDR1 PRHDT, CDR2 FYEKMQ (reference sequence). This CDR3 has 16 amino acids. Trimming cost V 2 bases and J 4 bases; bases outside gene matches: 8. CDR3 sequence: CASSLLGQGPPDTQYF. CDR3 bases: TGTGCCAGCAGCTTACTTGGACAGGGACCCCCAGATACGCAGTATTTT.

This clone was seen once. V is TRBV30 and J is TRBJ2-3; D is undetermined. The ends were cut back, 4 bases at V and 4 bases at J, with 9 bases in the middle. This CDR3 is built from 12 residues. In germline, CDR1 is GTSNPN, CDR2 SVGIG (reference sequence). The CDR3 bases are TGTGCCTGGAACCTCGTCGCAGATACGCAGTATTTT. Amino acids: CAWNLVADTQYF.

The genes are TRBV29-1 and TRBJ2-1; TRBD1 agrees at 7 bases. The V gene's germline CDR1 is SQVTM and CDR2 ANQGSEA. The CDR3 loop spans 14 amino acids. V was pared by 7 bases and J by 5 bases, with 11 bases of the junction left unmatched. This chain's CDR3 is CSASGTVDHNEQFF. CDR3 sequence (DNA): TGCAGCGCCTCCGGGACAGTCGACCACAATGAGCAGTTCTTC.

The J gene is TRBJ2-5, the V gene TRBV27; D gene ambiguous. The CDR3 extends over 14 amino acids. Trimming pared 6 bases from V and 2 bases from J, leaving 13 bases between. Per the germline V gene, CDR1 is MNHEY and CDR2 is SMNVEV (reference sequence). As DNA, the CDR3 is TGTGCCAGCAGGGAAGGAAACTTACAAGAGACCCAGTACTTC. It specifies CASREGNLQETQYF.

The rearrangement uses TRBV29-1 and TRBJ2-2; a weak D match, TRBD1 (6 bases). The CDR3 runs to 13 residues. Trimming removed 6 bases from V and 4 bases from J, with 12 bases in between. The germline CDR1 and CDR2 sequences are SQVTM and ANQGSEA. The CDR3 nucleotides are TGCAGCGTGAATGGGGGCGTCACCGGGGAGCTGTTTTTT. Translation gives CSVNGGVTGELFF.

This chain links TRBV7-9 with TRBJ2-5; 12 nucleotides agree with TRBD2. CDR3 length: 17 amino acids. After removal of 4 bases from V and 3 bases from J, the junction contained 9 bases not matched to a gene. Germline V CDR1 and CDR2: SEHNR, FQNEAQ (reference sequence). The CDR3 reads CASSSGLAGRGEETQYF. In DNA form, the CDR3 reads TGTGCCAGCAGCTCAGGACTAGCGGGACGGGGAGAAGAGACCCAGTACTTC.

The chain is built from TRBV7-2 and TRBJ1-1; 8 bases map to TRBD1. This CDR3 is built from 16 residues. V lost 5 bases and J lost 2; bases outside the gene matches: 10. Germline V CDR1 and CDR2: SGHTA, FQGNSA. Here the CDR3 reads CASSPWTGRGNTEAFF. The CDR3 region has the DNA TGTGCCAGCAGCCCCTGGACAGGGAGGGGCAACACTGAAGCTTTCTTT.

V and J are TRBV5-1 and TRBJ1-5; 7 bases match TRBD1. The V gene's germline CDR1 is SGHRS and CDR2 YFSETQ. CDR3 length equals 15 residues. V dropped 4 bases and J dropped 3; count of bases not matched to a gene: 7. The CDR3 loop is CASSPGTVHNQPQHF. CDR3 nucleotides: TGCGCCAGCAGCCCGGGGACAGTCCACAATCAGCCCCAGCATTTT.

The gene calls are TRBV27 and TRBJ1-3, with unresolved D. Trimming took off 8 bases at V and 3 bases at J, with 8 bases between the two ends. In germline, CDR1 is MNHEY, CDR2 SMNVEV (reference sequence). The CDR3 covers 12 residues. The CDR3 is CASREGGNTIYF. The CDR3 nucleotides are TGTGCCAGCCGAGAAGGTGGAAACACCATATATTTT.

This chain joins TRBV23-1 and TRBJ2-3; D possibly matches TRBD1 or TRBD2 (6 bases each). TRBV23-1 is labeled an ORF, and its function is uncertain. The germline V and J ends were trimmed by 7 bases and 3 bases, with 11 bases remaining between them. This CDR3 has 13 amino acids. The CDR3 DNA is TGCGCCAGCAAACGGGGGCAGACAGATACGCAGTATTTT. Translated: CASKRGQTDTQYF.

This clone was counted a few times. The CDR3: CSVAGTGGSSYEQYF. CDR3 in DNA: TGCAGCGTTGCCGGGACAGGGGGTAGCTCCTACGAGCAGTACTTC. The V call is TRBV29-1, the J call TRBJ2-7, with TRBD1 matching 11 bases. This CDR3 spans 15 amino acids. CDR1 and CDR2 (germline): SQVTM, ANQGSEA. With 4 bases clipped from V and 0 bases from J, the junction kept 5 bases outside the gene matches.

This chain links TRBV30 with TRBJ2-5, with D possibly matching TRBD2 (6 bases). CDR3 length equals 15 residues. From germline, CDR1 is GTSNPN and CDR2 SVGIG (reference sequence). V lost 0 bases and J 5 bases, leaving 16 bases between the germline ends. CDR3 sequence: CAWSVTGGPWETQYF. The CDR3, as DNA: TGTGCCTGGAGTGTAACAGGAGGGCCCTGGGAGACCCAGTACTTC.

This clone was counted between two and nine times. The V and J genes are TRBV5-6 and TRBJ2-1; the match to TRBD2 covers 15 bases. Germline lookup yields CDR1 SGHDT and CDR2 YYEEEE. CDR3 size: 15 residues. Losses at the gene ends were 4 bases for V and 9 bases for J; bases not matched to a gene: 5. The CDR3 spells CASSAGLAGGTEQFF. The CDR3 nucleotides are TGTGCCAGCAGCGCGGGACTAGCGGGAGGAACTGAGCAGTTCTTC.

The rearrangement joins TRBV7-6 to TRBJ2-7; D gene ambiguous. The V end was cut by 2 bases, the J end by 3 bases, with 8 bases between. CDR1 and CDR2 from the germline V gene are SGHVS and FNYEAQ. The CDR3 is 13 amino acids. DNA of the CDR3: TGTGCCAGCAGCTTACCCAACAGCTACGAGCAGTACTTC. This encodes CASSLPNSYEQYF.

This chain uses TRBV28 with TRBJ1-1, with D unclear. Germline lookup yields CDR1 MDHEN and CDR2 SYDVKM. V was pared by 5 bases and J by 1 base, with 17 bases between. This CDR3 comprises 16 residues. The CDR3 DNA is TGTGCCAGCAGTGTAAAGCCCTTCCCGGCGAACACTGAAGCTTTCTTT. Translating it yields CASSVKPFPANTEAFF. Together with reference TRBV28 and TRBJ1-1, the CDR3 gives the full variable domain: DVKVTQSSRYLVKRTGEKVFLECVQDMDHENMFWYRQDPGLGLRLIYFSYDVKMKEKGDIPEGYSVSREKKERFSLILESASTNQTSMYLCASSVKPFPANTEAFFGQGTRLTVV.

The CDR3 loop is CASSSRGQSYEQYF. CDR3 sequence (DNA): TGTGCCAGCAGCTCCCGGGGACAGTCCTACGAGCAGTACTTC. This chain links TRBV7-3 with TRBJ2-7, with 7 bases identical to TRBD1. The ends lost 4 bases at V and 1 base at J; junction bases unmatched: 4. This CDR3 has 14 residues. Per the germline V gene, CDR1 is SGHTA and CDR2 is FQGTGA.

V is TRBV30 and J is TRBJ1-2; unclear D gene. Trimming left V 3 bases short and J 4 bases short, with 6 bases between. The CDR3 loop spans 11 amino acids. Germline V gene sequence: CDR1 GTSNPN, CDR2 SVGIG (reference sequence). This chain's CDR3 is CAWREAYGYTF. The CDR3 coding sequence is TGTGCCTGGAGAGAGGCCTATGGCTACACCTTC.

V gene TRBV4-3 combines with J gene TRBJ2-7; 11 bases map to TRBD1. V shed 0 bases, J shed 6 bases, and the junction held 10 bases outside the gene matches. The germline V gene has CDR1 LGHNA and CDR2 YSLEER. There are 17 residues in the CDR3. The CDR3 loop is CASSQDGGGQGASEQYF. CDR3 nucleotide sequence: TGCGCCAGCAGCCAAGATGGGGGTGGACAGGGGGCTTCCGAGCAGTACTTC.